These 27 T cell receptor beta chains share one sample of origin, sequenced in a study of cytomegalovirus exposure and HLA in healthy donors. PCR employed 60 Vbeta and 13 Jbeta primers. TCRdb's table, derived via immunoSEQ multiplex PCR, lists solely in-frame clones and lacks some. The table lists a few hundred thousand clones, roughly 83% of them singletons. What was sequenced was PBMCs. These receptors all come from a girl aged 5-17 years in good health and CMV-seronegative.

This sequence joins TRBV6-5 and TRBJ2-7; 8 positions agree with TRBD1. The CDR3 contains 13 residues. Losses at the gene ends were 5 bases for V and 3 bases for J; bases not matched to a gene: 3. CDR1 is MNHEY, CDR2 SVGAGI, per germline. CDR3 sequence: CASSRTGLYEQYF. The CDR3 nucleotides read TGTGCCAGCAGTCGGACAGGGCTCTACGAGCAGTACTTC.

V gene TRBV4-3 combines with J gene TRBJ1-2; D unresolved. Trimming took 4 bases from V and 5 from J, leaving 23 bases between them. Germline CDR1 reads LGHNA; CDR2 reads YSLEER. The CDR3 totals 17 residues. The CDR3 DNA is TGCGCCAGCAGCCCCCGTGGGCTAAACACGGAACTTTATGGCTACACCTTC. Amino acid sequence: CASSPRGLNTELYGYTF.

The V gene is TRBV30, the J gene TRBJ2-7; 8 nucleotides line up with TRBD2. The V gene's germline CDR1 is GTSNPN and CDR2 SVGIG (reference sequence). Germline trimming cut 5 bases from V and 0 bases from J; bases unmatched to any gene: 3. CDR3 length equals 13 residues. The CDR3 DNA sequence: TGTGCCTGGGTTAGCGGGACCTCCTACGAGCAGTACTTC. Translating it yields CAWVSGTSYEQYF.

This clone was picked up a small number of times. This chain links TRBV19 with TRBJ2-7; 8 bases match TRBD1. The V and J ends lost 5 bases and 2 bases, in that order; junction bases with no gene match: 5. The CDR3 contains 14 residues. Germline lookup yields CDR1 LNHDA and CDR2 SQIVND (reference sequence). CDR3 amino acids: CASSLGTGTYEQYF. The CDR3 DNA follows: TGTGCCAGTAGTCTCGGGACAGGCACCTACGAGCAGTACTTC.

The chain employs TRBV6-5 and TRBJ1-1; D not resolved. Germline values: CDR1 MNHEY, CDR2 SVGAGI. V gave up 6 bases and J gave up 1 base, with 15 bases separating them. This CDR3 has 15 residues. This CDR3 reads CASRDDVNRNTEAFF. The CDR3 DNA is TGTGCCAGCAGAGACGACGTCAACAGGAACACTGAAGCTTTCTTT.

The gene calls are TRBV25-1 and TRBJ2-7; D is possibly TRBD1 (6 bases). This CDR3 comprises 14 residues. The ends were cut back, 4 bases at V and 2 bases at J, with 12 bases in the middle. Germline V gene data show CDR1 as MGHDK and CDR2 as SYGVNS. The DNA of the CDR3 is TGTGCCAGCAGTGCAGCCGGGACACCCTACGAGCAGTACTTC. Amino acids: CASSAAGTPYEQYF.

This clone was observed a few times. This chain connects TRBV6-6 to TRBJ2-4; possibly TRBD1 for D (6 bases). The germline gives CDR1 MNHNY, CDR2 SVGAGI (reference sequence). Deletions cut 8 bases from V and 5 bases from J, with 10 bases between. This CDR3 is built from 12 residues. The CDR3 loop is CASSTGQNIQYF. The CDR3 DNA follows: TGTGCCAGCTCGACAGGCCAAAACATTCAGTACTTC.

This sequence joins TRBV1 and TRBJ1-5. TRBV1 counts as a pseudogene. The CDR3 extends over 21 amino acids. CDR3 amino acids: CTSSQDRPADTHEGLNQPQHF. Here the CDR3 DNA reads TGCACCAGCAGCCAAGATCGGCCGGCCGACACCCACGAGGGCCTTAATCAGCCCCAGCATTTT.

This chain joins TRBV20-1 and TRBJ1-1; D is ambiguous. V was shortened by 7 bases and J by 2 bases, with 5 bases between the two germline ends. Germline CDR1 reads DFQATT; CDR2 reads SNEGSKA (reference sequence). The CDR3 is made up of 10 amino acids. The CDR3 DNA reads TGCAGTGGCGGCAACACTGAAGCTTTCTTT. This encodes CSGGNTEAFF.

The chain combines TRBV5-1 with TRBJ1-1; D unresolved. Germline CDR1 reads SGHRS; CDR2 reads YFSETQ. The germline V and J ends were trimmed by 1 base and 6 bases, with 10 bases remaining between them. The CDR3 has 13 amino acids. The CDR3 nucleotides read TGCGCCAGCAGCTTGCCAGGTTCAGCTGAAGCTTTCTTT. This encodes CASSLPGSAEAFF.

CDR3 in amino acids: CASTTGGGTEAFF. The CDR3 DNA reads as TGCGCCAGCACTACAGGGGGGGGCACTGAAGCTTTCTTT. This chain uses TRBV5-1 with TRBJ1-1; 8 nucleotides match TRBD1. This CDR3 is 13 amino acids long. Germline loops: CDR1 SGHRS, CDR2 YFSETQ. Trimming cost V 6 bases and J 4 bases; bases outside gene matches: 5.

V is TRBV25-1 and J is TRBJ2-1; 10 bases agree with TRBD2. The J segment lost 8 bases and the V segment lost 3 bases, leaving 10 bases of the junction unmatched. The CDR3 extends over 16 amino acids. Germline V gives CDR1 MGHDK, CDR2 SYGVNS. In DNA, the CDR3 is TGTGCCAGCAGTGATGTGGCTAGCGGGAGAGGGGATGAGCAGTTCTTC. Its translation is CASSDVASGRGDEQFF.

The chain links TRBV5-1 to TRBJ2-3; D possibly corresponds to TRBD2 (5 bases). The CDR3 runs to 16 residues. The germline V gene encodes CDR1 SGHRS and CDR2 YFSETQ. The V gene lost 3 bases and the J gene lost 0 bases, with 14 bases spanning the gap. The CDR3 is CASSSYERGSTDTQYF. The CDR3 DNA sequence: TGCGCCAGCAGCTCATATGAACGGGGAAGCACAGATACGCAGTATTTT.

This clone occurred a few times. The chain recombines TRBV15 with TRBJ2-2; 7 bases match TRBD1. Looked up from germline, CDR1 is LNHNV and CDR2 is YYDKDF (reference sequence). The CDR3 contains 15 residues. V gave up 7 bases and J gave up 3 bases; unmatched junction bases: 8. The CDR3 bases are TGTGCCACCAAGCCCGGGACAGAGGACACCGGGGAGCTGTTTTTT. Translated: CATKPGTEDTGELFF. Complete variable domain (other parts from reference TRBV15 and TRBJ2-2): DAMVIQNPRYQVTQFGKPVTLSCSQTLNHNVMYWYQQKSSQAPKLLFHYYDKDFNNEADTPDNFQSRRPNTSFCFLDIRSPGLGDTAMYLCATKPGTEDTGELFFGEGSRLTVL.

The chain couples TRBV5-1 to TRBJ2-1; a weak D match, TRBD2 (5 bases). This CDR3 has 18 residues. V dropped 0 bases and J dropped 9 bases, with 25 bases sitting between them. CDR1 is SGHRS and CDR2 is YFSETQ in the germline V gene. CDR3 bases: TGCGCCAGCAGCTTGGCTATGAGGGCCGGGGTCATTCAGAGTGAGCAGTTCTTC. Protein sequence: CASSLAMRAGVIQSEQFF.

The gene calls are TRBV19 and TRBJ2-2, with 9 bases matching TRBD1. CDR3 length equals 15 residues. The junction had 7 bases not matched to a gene; V was cut back by 8 bases and J by 3 bases. Germline V gives CDR1 LNHDA, CDR2 SQIVND (reference sequence). CDR3 amino acids: CASGAGDRDTGELFF. DNA of the CDR3: TGTGCCAGTGGTGCGGGGGACAGGGACACCGGGGAGCTGTTTTTT.

The chain recombines TRBV2 with TRBJ1-5; tentative D call: TRBD1 (5 bases). Germline assignment: CDR1 SNHLY and CDR2 FYNNEI. The CDR3 runs to 11 residues. Trimming cost V 7 bases and J 5 bases, with 6 bases left between them. This CDR3 is CASKGDQPQHF. The CDR3 nucleotides are TGTGCCAGCAAAGGGGATCAGCCCCAGCATTTT.

The V gene is TRBV2, the J gene TRBJ1-4, with no clear D. CDR3 length: 14 amino acids. V lost 2 bases and J lost 7, with 11 bases in between. CDR1 is SNHLY, CDR2 FYNNEI, per germline. CDR3 in amino acids: CASSELGGIEKLFF. Written as DNA, the CDR3 is TGTGCCAGCAGTGAATTAGGAGGGATTGAAAAACTGTTTTTT.

This sequence joins TRBV7-2 and TRBJ2-5, with 8 bases fitting TRBD2. Trimming cost V 2 bases and J 4 bases; bases outside gene matches: 6. The CDR3 is 15 residues long. Germline loops: CDR1 SGHTA, CDR2 FQGNSA. The CDR3 loop is CASSLWAGGGETQYF. The CDR3 DNA reads as TGTGCCAGCAGCTTATGGGCCGGGGGGGGAGAGACCCAGTACTTC.

The J gene is TRBJ1-5, the V gene TRBV6-9; TRBD1 is a possible D gene (5 bases). CDR1 and CDR2 from the germline V gene are MNHGY and SVAAGI. This CDR3 spans 11 amino acids. V lost 0 bases to trimming and J lost 14 bases, with 8 bases between them. The CDR3 spells CASSYSSGEHF. The CDR3 DNA follows: TGTGCCAGCAGTTATTCATCGGGGGAGCATTTT.

The V and J genes are TRBV27 and TRBJ2-3; 7 nucleotides match TRBD1. Germline trimming cut 5 bases from V and 2 bases from J; bases unmatched to any gene: 16. The CDR3 totals 18 residues. Germline V gene lookup returns CDR1 MNHEY and CDR2 SMNVEV (reference sequence). The CDR3 reads CASSPPPFQDRYTDTQYF. CDR3 in DNA: TGTGCCAGCAGTCCACCCCCGTTTCAGGACAGGTACACAGATACGCAGTATTTT.

The V and J genes are TRBV5-1 and TRBJ2-1; 8 bases fit TRBD1. CDR1 and CDR2 (germline): SGHRS, YFSETQ. Trimming at V came to 0 bases and at J to 0 bases, leaving 2 bases not matched to a gene. The CDR3 runs 16 residues. CDR3 sequence reads: CASSLGTGSSYNEQFF. The CDR3 coding sequence is TGCGCCAGCAGCTTGGGGACAGGGAGCTCCTACAATGAGCAGTTCTTC.

The V call is TRBV9, the J call TRBJ1-3; D call uncertain. Trimming removed 4 bases from V and 0 bases from J, with 14 bases in between. This CDR3 contains 16 residues. CDR1 is SGDLS, CDR2 YYNGEE, per germline. CDR3 in amino acids: CASSPYITVSGNTIYF. The CDR3, as DNA: TGTGCCAGCAGCCCGTATATTACGGTCTCTGGAAACACCATATATTTT.

The chain carries TRBV19 and TRBJ2-3; the D gene is possibly TRBD2 (6 bases). Germline assignment: CDR1 LNHDA and CDR2 SQIVND (reference sequence). This CDR3 region has 16 residues. The V and J ends lost 9 bases and 2 bases respectively, with 21 bases between them. CDR3 region: CASLPTGGGTTDTQYF. The CDR3 bases are TGTGCCAGCCTCCCCACGGGTGGCGGGACCACAGATACGCAGTATTTT.

About this clone: One end of the junction fails to match germline, which may point to a read error. CDR3 coding DNA: TGTGCCTGGTCCCTTGGACAGGGCAGCTATGGCTCCACCTTC. Encoded protein: CAWSLGQGSYGSTF. V and J are TRBV30 and TRBJ1-2, with 8 bases matching TRBD1. This CDR3 is 14 amino acids long. Germline V gene sequence: CDR1 GTSNPN, CDR2 SVGIG (reference sequence).

This clone was detected only once. The chain combines TRBV6-5 with TRBJ1-2, with 7 bases fitting TRBD1. There are 14 residues in the CDR3. V shed 5 bases and J 2 bases; nucleotides not matched to a gene: 5. The germline V gene encodes CDR1 MNHEY and CDR2 SVGAGI. The CDR3 nucleotides read TGTGCCAGCAGTAACCCGACAGGGAACTATGGCTACACCTTC. This codes for CASSNPTGNYGYTF.

The chain has TRBV28 and TRBJ1-1, with D perhaps TRBD1 (6 bases). This CDR3 region has 14 residues. Germline values: CDR1 MDHEN, CDR2 SYDVKM. V was pared by 4 bases and J by 0 bases, with 9 bases between. DNA for the CDR3: TGTGCCAGCAGTTCTTGGACAGTGAACACTGAAGCTTTCTTT. Residues: CASSSWTVNTEAFF.